Below are 3 T cell receptor beta chains sequenced from a single sample in a study of T cell repertoires in cytomegalovirus infection. MiXCR, run by TCRdb on the reads, gives a single entry per CDR3 protein. The repertoire holds about 900,000 distinct CDR3 sequences, 30% to 40% seen once, with over 11% in the top ten. These TCRs' antigens remain unknown. Specimen: cultured CD8+ T cells from PBMCs, collected from culture after CMV antigen stimulation. These receptors were taken from a human donor in good health (CMV status not recorded). Some clones in this sample may be carry-over from other donors' samples.

This clonotype is a singleton in its sample. The V gene is TRBV6-7, the J gene TRBJ2-1; D is possibly TRBD1 or TRBD2 (5 bases each). TRBV6-7 counts as an open reading frame of uncertain function. The CDR3 runs to 16 residues. Deletions cut 7 bases from V and 7 bases from J, with 23 bases between. CDR3 residues: CASTLTRDPKCNEQFF. The CDR3 DNA follows: TGTGCCAGCACCTTGACCCGGGACCCCAAGTGTAATGAGCAGTTCTTC.

Only one count was recorded for this clonotype. The chain carries TRBV5-4 and TRBJ1-6; the D is unclear. In germline, CDR1 is SGHNT, CDR2 YYREEE (reference sequence). Trimming removed 0 bases at V and 10 bases at J, with 8 bases between. The CDR3 is made up of 13 amino acids. Here the CDR3 DNA reads TGTGCCAGCAGCTTGGGGGTGGCGTCACCCCTCCACTTT. This gives the protein CASSLGVASPLHF. Full variable domain (outside the CDR3, taken from reference TRBV5-4 and TRBJ1-6): ETGVTQSPTHLIKTRGQQVTLRCSSQSGHNTVSWYQQALGQGPQFIFQYYREEENGRGNFPPRFSGLQFPNYSSELNVNALELDDSALYLCASSLGVASPLHFGNGTRLTVT.

In its sample, this clonotype was seen once. The rearrangement uses TRBV19 and TRBJ1-2, with D hard to call. The V gene's germline CDR1 is LNHDA and CDR2 SQIVND (reference sequence). This CDR3 is 14 amino acids long. This CDR3 is CASGDGVGYYGYTF. Here the CDR3 DNA reads TGTGCTTCCGGAGACGGCGTCGGGTACTATGGCTACACCTTC.